Below, 2 T cell receptor beta chains from the same sample are listed, as sequenced in a study of post-analysis software for immune sequencing data. No antigen is known for these receptors. Built from TCR beta cDNA, the libraries had unique molecular identifiers in them. Each CDR3 protein is one row after TCRdb ran MiXCR on the PCR reads. The repertoire holds a few hundred thousand distinct CDR3 sequences, about 39% seen once, with approximately 7.1% in the top ten. Study-level results: Included in a set of roughly five TRBV segments more frequent in patients than controls were TRBV5-6, TRBV5-1 and TRBV20-1.

Sequencing was done on a sample of blood. The receptors shown here come from a girl aged 2 to 9 with multiple sclerosis.

V and J are TRBV27 and TRBJ1-6; no reliable D call. In germline, CDR1 is MNHEY, CDR2 SMNVEV (reference sequence). The CDR3 is 13 amino acids. V lost 6 bases, J lost 7 bases, and 10 bases lay in between. The CDR3 sequence is CASSSSSNSPLHF. CDR3 in DNA: TGTGCCAGCAGCTCTTCGAGCAATTCACCCCTCCACTTT.

There are a few counts of this clonotype. This chain links TRBV10-3 with TRBJ2-7, with 8 bases that match TRBD2. Trimming removed 3 bases from V and 2 bases from J; junction bases left unmatched: 15. The CDR3 spans 18 residues. Germline-derived CDR1 and CDR2 are ENHRY and SYGVKD. The CDR3 region is CAISDPWTSSLEPYEQYF. Here the CDR3 DNA reads TGTGCCATCAGTGACCCATGGACTAGCTCCTTAGAGCCCTACGAGCAGTACTTC.